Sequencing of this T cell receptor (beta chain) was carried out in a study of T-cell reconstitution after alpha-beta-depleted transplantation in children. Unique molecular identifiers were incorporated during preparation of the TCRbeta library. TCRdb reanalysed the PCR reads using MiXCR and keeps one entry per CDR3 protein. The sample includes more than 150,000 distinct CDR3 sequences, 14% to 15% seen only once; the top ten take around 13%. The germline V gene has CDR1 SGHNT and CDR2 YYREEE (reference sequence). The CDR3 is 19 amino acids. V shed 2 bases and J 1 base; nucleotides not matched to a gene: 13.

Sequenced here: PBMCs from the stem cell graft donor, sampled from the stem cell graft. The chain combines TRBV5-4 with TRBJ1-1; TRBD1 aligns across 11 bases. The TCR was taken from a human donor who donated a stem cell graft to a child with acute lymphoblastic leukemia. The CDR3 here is CASSLTGQGVSWTNTEAFF. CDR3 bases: TGTGCCAGCAGCTTAACGGGACAGGGGGTATCTTGGACGAACACTGAAGCTTTCTTT. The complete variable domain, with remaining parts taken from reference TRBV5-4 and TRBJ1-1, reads ETGVTQSPTHLIKTRGQQVTLRCSSQSGHNTVSWYQQALGQGPQFIFQYYREEENGRGNFPPRFSGLQFPNYSSELNVNALELDDSALYLCASSLTGQGVSWTNTEAFFGQGTRLTVV.